This TCR beta chain was documented in a study of cytomegalovirus exposure and HLA in healthy donors. General study points: The study flagged about 160 TCR beta chains as cytomegalovirus-associated. A subsequent analysis found that TCR clusters from the first cohort also tended to co-occur in the roughly 120 validation repertoires, with about 94% of cluster scores above 0. Specificity of a few CMV-associated chains for CMV antigens was verified in vitro.

The donors were in the roughly 110-subject validation cohort; that cohort was separate from the roughly 660-subject first cohort. The V and J ends lost 0 bases and 5 bases respectively, with 14 bases between them. CDR1 and CDR2 from the germline V gene are SGDLS and YYNGEE. The CDR3 totals 15 residues. Details on this clone: The antigen is undetermined.

TCRdb's copy holds only in-frame clones and misses some; the assay was immunoSEQ multiplex PCR. The top ten hold under 3.5% of the sample, which has 160,000 or so clones, around nine tenths seen once. Sequenced material: PBMCs. The sequence came from a man younger than 35 in good health and CMV-seropositive. The V gene is TRBV9, the J gene TRBJ1-2; D gene ambiguous. The CDR3 sequence: CASSVGSSWAYGYTF. CDR3 DNA: TGTGCCAGCAGCGTAGGCTCTTCTTGGGCATATGGCTACACCTTC. Together with reference TRBV9 and TRBJ1-2, the CDR3 gives the full variable domain: DSGVTQTPKHLITATGQRVTLRCSPRSGDLSVYWYQQSLDQGLQFLIQYYNGEERAKGNILERFSAQQFPDLHSELNLSSLELGDSALYFCASSVGSSWAYGYTFGSGTRLTVV.